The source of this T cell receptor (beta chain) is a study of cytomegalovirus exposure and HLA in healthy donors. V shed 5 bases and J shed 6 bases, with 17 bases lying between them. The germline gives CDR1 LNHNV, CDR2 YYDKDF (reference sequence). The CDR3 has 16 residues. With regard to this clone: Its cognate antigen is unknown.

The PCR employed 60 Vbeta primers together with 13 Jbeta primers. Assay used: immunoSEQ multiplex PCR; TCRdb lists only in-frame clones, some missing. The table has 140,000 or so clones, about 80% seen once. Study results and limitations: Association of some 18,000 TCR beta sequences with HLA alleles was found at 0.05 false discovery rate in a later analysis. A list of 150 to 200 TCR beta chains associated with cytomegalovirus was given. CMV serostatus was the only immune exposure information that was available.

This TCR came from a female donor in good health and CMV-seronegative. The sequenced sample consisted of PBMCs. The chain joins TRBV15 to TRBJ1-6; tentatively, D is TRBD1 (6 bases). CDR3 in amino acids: CATSSILTGFNSPLHF. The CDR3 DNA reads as TGTGCCACCAGCTCCATTTTGACAGGTTTTAATTCACCCCTCCACTTT.